This T cell receptor beta chain derives from a study of blood T cells in healthy people across ages. On this clonotype: Its antigen is undetermined.

Germline CDR1 reads MGHRA; CDR2 reads YSYEKL. The J segment lost 1 base and the V segment lost 1 base, leaving 8 bases of the junction unmatched. This CDR3 has 19 amino acids. Study conclusions and caveats: In these data, TCR beta diversity tracked strongly with naive T cell percentage.

A second PCR, run for about 7 to 11 cycles, used a sample-barcoded 5' primer plus a J-beta primer mix. One entry per CDR3 protein, called by TCRdb with MiXCR from the 5' RACE reads. The sample consists of 1.5 million to 2 million distinct CDR3 sequences, around 50% of them appearing once. The sequence derives from a woman aged 40 to 50 in good health. The chain recombines TRBV4-1 with TRBJ2-1, with 12 bases aligning to TRBD1. The sample consisted of blood. DNA of the CDR3: TGCGCCAGCAGCCAAGGGCCGGGACAGGGGGCTCCTTCCTACAATGAGCAGTTCTTC. Translation gives CASSQGPGQGAPSYNEQFF.